This TCR beta chain was retrieved from a study of T cell repertoires in cytomegalovirus infection. Points on this clonotype: No antigen is known for it.

This CDR3 has 15 amino acids. V was pared by 9 bases and J by 9 bases, with 16 bases of the junction left unmatched. TCRdb ran MiXCR on the reads and lists one entry per CDR3 protein. This sample yields just under 500,000 distinct CDR3 sequences, of which around 35% are seen a single time; roughly a sixth belongs to the top ten. Study-level points and caveats: The ex vivo response was dominated by HLA-C-restricted CMV-specific TCR beta clonotypes.

The receptor comes from a human donor in good health (CMV status not recorded). Some clones in this sample may be carry-over from other donors' samples. The source was cultured PBMCs, collected from culture after CMV antigen stimulation. This chain links TRBV12-3 or TRBV12-4 with TRBJ2-1; 8 nucleotides match TRBD2. The CDR3 sequence: CASKGGPGLGSEQFF. In DNA form, the CDR3 reads TGTGCCAGTAAAGGGGGGCCGGGACTAGGGTCTGAGCAGTTCTTC.